This T cell receptor beta chain was recorded in a study of Ad26.COV2.S vaccination and SARS-CoV-2 variants. CDR1 GTSNPN and CDR2 SVGIG come from the germline V gene (reference sequence). J gave up 5 bases and V 5 bases, and 11 bases lay outside the gene matches. The CDR3 spans 15 residues. This clone was counted only a few times. Described treatment: some 19 received Ad26.COV2.S at low or high dose, single or two shots; about 5 received placebo; per-sample allocation not given. Samples analyzed were those drawn on day 63 after the first vaccine or placebo injection. The repertoire was sequenced with immunoSEQ multiplex PCR; TCRdb's copy has only in-frame clones and lacks some. Found here are about 350,000 clones, 70% to 90% of them singletons; the top ten hold roughly 3.3%.

This chain joins TRBV30 and TRBJ2-5; the match to TRBD2 covers 10 bases. Sequencing was performed on peripheral blood, taken in a trial of Ad26.COV2.S vaccine versus placebo. This clonotype was sampled from a person aged 18 to 59 who received the Ad26.COV2.S COVID-19 vaccine or a placebo. The CDR3: CAWSQGAGGSETQYF. The CDR3, as DNA: TGTGCCTGGTCACAGGGAGCGGGGGGGTCTGAGACCCAGTACTTC.